This T cell receptor (beta chain) was captured by sequencing in a study of T cell repertoires in cytomegalovirus infection. About the study: Shared public TCR beta signatures pointed to both CMV infection and a matching HLA type. Study-wide results and limits: Totalled public TCR beta family frequency picked out people who carried CMV plus the relevant HLA.

This clonotype was detected ten times or more. Its target is unknown. TCRdb reprocessed the reads via MiXCR and lists one record per CDR3 protein. The data show approximately 320,000 distinct CDR3 sequences, 8% to 10% seen once. Germline trimming cut 6 bases from V and 2 bases from J; bases unmatched to any gene: 7. CDR3 size: 15 residues. The sample was PBMCs. This sequence joins TRBV12-3 or TRBV12-4 and TRBJ2-1; the match to TRBD2 covers 7 bases. The clonotype was recovered from a human donor in good health (CMV status not recorded). Some clones in this sample may be carry-over from other donors' samples. CDR3: CASSPSGIAYNEQFF. CDR3 nucleotides: TGTGCCAGCAGCCCCAGCGGGATCGCCTACAATGAGCAGTTCTTC.